One sample yielded the 29 T cell receptor beta chains listed below, sequenced in a study of blood T cell repertoires in COVID-19 (dated by TCRdb to 2020 to 2022). Library prep was done by the immunoSEQ multiplex PCR assay. TCRdb re-hosts the immuneACCESS table, in-frame sequences only. Its copies lack some clones; in the studies checked, an unresolved V gene accounts for under half of them, and the cause for the rest is not known. This sample comprises about 100,000 clones, over 65% of them detected only once. The top ten hold more than 1.5% of the sample. Sequencing was carried out using peripheral blood. These receptors were collected from a woman between 40 and 55 years old with acute or convalescent COVID-19.

The V and J genes are TRBV9 and TRBJ2-2; 9 bases are a match to TRBD2. Germline V gene sequence: CDR1 SGDLS, CDR2 YYNGEE. This CDR3 has 15 amino acids. V lost 0 bases and J lost 6; bases outside the gene matches: 3. The CDR3, as DNA: TGTGCCAGCAGCGTAGATGGGACTAGCCCCGGGGAGCTGTTTTTT. Protein: CASSVDGTSPGELFF.

This clone was seen only a few times. The V gene is TRBV19, the J gene TRBJ2-2; D may be TRBD1 (5 bases). Trimming stripped 3 bases from V and 4 bases from J, with 6 bases between. CDR1 LNHDA and CDR2 SQIVND come from the germline V gene (reference sequence). The CDR3 length is 13 residues. This chain's CDR3 is CASSIQGTGELFF. CDR3 DNA sequence: TGTGCCAGTAGTATCCAGGGCACCGGGGAGCTGTTTTTT. Full variable domain (outside the CDR3, taken from reference TRBV19 and TRBJ2-2): DGGITQSPKYLFRKEGQNVTLSCEQNLNHDAMYWYRQDPGQGLRLIYYSQIVNDFQKGDIAEGYSVSREKKESFPLTVTSAQKNPTAFYLCASSIQGTGELFFGEGSRLTVL.

The chain carries TRBV5-1 and TRBJ1-2; 8 bases match TRBD1. J was trimmed by 3 bases and V by 7 bases; bases with no gene match: 5. The CDR3 is made up of 13 amino acids. The germline V gene encodes CDR1 SGHRS and CDR2 YFSETQ. The CDR3 region has the DNA TGCGCCAGCGCAACGGACAGGGACTATGGCTACACCTTC. Amino acids: CASATDRDYGYTF.

This clone has a handful of counts. V is TRBV5-1 and J is TRBJ2-7, with 7 positions matching TRBD2. The CDR3 is 14 residues long. Germline CDR1 and CDR2: SGHRS and YFSETQ. V shed 0 bases and J 3 bases; nucleotides not matched to a gene: 3. This CDR3 reads CASSLETSNYEQYF. In nucleotides, the CDR3 is TGCGCCAGCAGCTTGGAGACTAGCAACTACGAGCAGTACTTC.

This clone was counted only a few times. This rearrangement joins TRBV9 to TRBJ1-2, with D hard to call. Trimming pared 0 bases from V and 4 bases from J, leaving 10 bases between. The germline gives CDR1 SGDLS, CDR2 YYNGEE. The CDR3 spans 14 residues. Here the CDR3 DNA reads TGTGCCAGCAGCGTAGACGCCTACAGCTATGGCTACACCTTC. It translates to CASSVDAYSYGYTF.

V is TRBV11-1 and J is TRBJ1-1; TRBD1 might be the D (5 bases). The germline V and J ends were trimmed by 2 bases and 0 bases, with 7 bases remaining between them. Per the germline V gene, CDR1 is SGHAT and CDR2 is FQDESV (reference sequence). CDR3 length: 14 residues. CDR3: CASSLWGMNTEAFF. CDR3 sequence (DNA): TGTGCCAGCAGCTTATGGGGCATGAACACTGAAGCTTTCTTT.

CDR3 in DNA: TGTGCCAGCAGCTTGACAGGGGGCTATGCGAATGAAAAACTGTTTTTT. This sequence encodes CASSLTGGYANEKLFF. This sequence joins TRBV7-9 and TRBJ1-4; 10 positions agree with TRBD1. Germline values: CDR1 SEHNR, CDR2 FQNEAQ (reference sequence). V gave up 3 bases and J gave up 5 bases; unmatched junction bases: 6. The CDR3 runs to 16 residues.

A few counts support this clone. One end of the junction is discordant with germline, which a read error may explain. The gene calls are TRBV30 and TRBJ2-7; weak D call: TRBD1 (6 bases). This CDR3 has 10 residues. Looked up from germline, CDR1 is GTSNPN and CDR2 is SVGIG (reference sequence). CDR3 amino acids: CACVTGGIVF. CDR3 in DNA: TGTGCCTGCGTGACAGGCGGTATCGTCTTC.

This chain connects TRBV28 to TRBJ1-2; maybe TRBD1 (5 bases). The V end lost 2 bases, the J end lost 5 bases, and 12 bases lay between the germline ends. Germline V gene lookup returns CDR1 MDHEN and CDR2 SYDVKM. The CDR3 has 14 amino acids. The CDR3 reads CASSLGRGLYGYTF. The CDR3 DNA sequence: TGTGCCAGCAGTTTAGGTAGGGGCTTATATGGCTACACCTTC.

The chain's CDR3 is CASSGQKNTEAFF. DNA of the CDR3: TGCGCCAGCAGCGGACAAAAGAACACTGAAGCTTTCTTT. The rearrangement links TRBV10-2 to TRBJ1-1; D is perhaps TRBD1 (5 bases). With 6 bases removed from V and 1 base from J, the gap between germline ends came to 9 bases. Germline V gene sequence: CDR1 WSHSY, CDR2 SAAADI. The CDR3 is 13 amino acids.

This chain joins TRBV29-1 and TRBJ2-7; 9 bases map to TRBD1. The CDR3 contains 14 residues. Germline V gene data show CDR1 as SQVTM and CDR2 as ANQGSEA. V was pared by 5 bases and J by 4 bases, with 9 bases of the junction left unmatched. CDR3 sequence reads: CSVLTGTGKYEQYF. In DNA, the CDR3 is TGCAGCGTTCTAACCGGGACAGGGAAATACGAGCAGTACTTC.

The J gene is TRBJ2-3, the V gene TRBV29-1; D is possibly TRBD1 (6 bases). The germline gives CDR1 SQVTM, CDR2 ANQGSEA. The CDR3 length is 15 residues. Trimming cost V 6 bases and J 0 bases, with 16 bases left between them. CDR3 nucleotide sequence: TGCAGCGTCCAAGGGGCAGGGGCTAGCACAGATACGCAGTATTTT. Its protein is CSVQGAGASTDTQYF.

The J gene is TRBJ2-2, the V gene TRBV12-5; TRBD2 agrees at 8 bases. The V gene's germline CDR1 is LGHNT and CDR2 FRNRAP. The CDR3 is 17 residues long. Losses at the gene ends were 8 bases for V and 1 base for J; bases not matched to a gene: 12. The CDR3 reads CASSAGQRGMNTGELFF. In DNA, the CDR3 is TGTGCTAGTAGTGCGGGGCAGCGGGGGATGAACACCGGGGAGCTGTTTTTT.

The count of this clone is one. This chain links TRBV12-3 or TRBV12-4 with TRBJ1-1; D is unresolved. This CDR3 region has 11 residues. Trimming left V 4 bases short and J 8 bases short, with 8 bases between. The CDR3 loop is CASSWAGEAFF. The CDR3 nucleotides read TGTGCCAGCAGTTGGGCGGGGGAAGCTTTCTTT.

The chain joins TRBV14 to TRBJ1-4; unclear D gene. V shed 3 bases and J shed 10 bases, with 9 bases lying between them. The CDR3 sequence is 12 residues long. Germline lookup yields CDR1 SGHDN and CDR2 FVKESK. The CDR3 spells CASSQVPGKLFF. CDR3 DNA: TGTGCCAGCAGCCAGGTACCGGGAAAACTGTTTTTT.

DNA for the CDR3: TGTGCCAGCAGCCCCGGGAATCTTTATGGCTACACCTTC. Translating it yields CASSPGNLYGYTF. The chain carries TRBV14 and TRBJ1-2, with D uncertain. V was pared by 4 bases and J by 5 bases, with 11 bases between. CDR3 size: 13 residues. Germline CDR1 and CDR2: SGHDN and FVKESK.

This chain connects TRBV11-2 to TRBJ1-2; D is undetermined. CDR1 and CDR2 from the germline V gene are SGHAT and FQNNGV. V lost 5 bases and J 4 bases, leaving 8 bases between the germline ends. The CDR3 is made up of 12 amino acids. The CDR3 nucleotides read TGTGCCAGCAGCCCCGGTCCCTATGGCTACACCTTC. Translating gives CASSPGPYGYTF.

The J gene is TRBJ2-1, the V gene TRBV11-1, with 7 bases lining up with TRBD1. The CDR3 totals 14 residues. V was clipped by 5 bases and J by 4 bases; unmatched bases: 5. Germline V gene data show CDR1 as SGHAT and CDR2 as FQDESV (reference sequence). For the CDR3, the DNA is TGTGCCAGCAGCCCGGGACAGACATACAATGAGCAGTTCTTC. It encodes CASSPGQTYNEQFF.

The rearrangement uses TRBV5-1 and TRBJ2-3, with 7 bases that match TRBD1. The CDR3 length is 14 residues. J was trimmed by 4 bases and V by 0 bases; bases with no gene match: 2. Germline V lookup: CDR1 SGHRS, CDR2 YFSETQ. The CDR3 coding sequence is TGCGCCAGCAGCTTGGGACAGGGCGCAGATACGCAGTATTTT. It encodes CASSLGQGADTQYF.

CDR3 DNA sequence: TGTGCCAGCAGTACAGGTTCAAATCAGCCCCAGCATTTT. The encoded protein is CASSTGSNQPQHF. The chain recombines TRBV7-9 with TRBJ1-5, with a tentative D call TRBD1 (5 bases). Germline V CDR1 and CDR2: SEHNR, FQNEAQ (reference sequence). Trimming shortened V by 6 bases and J by 4 bases, and 10 bases separated the two germline ends. This CDR3 region has 13 residues. Based on the CDR3 plus reference TRBV7-9 and TRBJ1-5, the full variable domain is DTGVSQNPRHKITKRGQNVTFRCDPISEHNRLYWYRQTLGQGPEFLTYFQNEAQLEKSRLLSDRFSAERPKGSFSTLEIQRTEQGDSAMYLCASSTGSNQPQHFGDGTRLSIL.

The rearrangement links TRBV6-6 to TRBJ1-5, with 9 positions matching TRBD1. Germline CDR1 reads MNHNY; CDR2 reads SVGAGI (reference sequence). Germline trimming cut 6 bases from V and 3 bases from J; bases unmatched to any gene: 6. The CDR3 is made up of 15 amino acids. CDR3 sequence reads: CASRGTGRYNQPQHF. The CDR3 nucleotides are TGTGCCAGCAGAGGGACAGGGAGGTACAATCAGCCCCAGCATTTT.

The chain uses TRBV30 and TRBJ1-6; TRBD1 is a possible D gene (5 bases). This CDR3 is built from 16 residues. Germline V gene lookup returns CDR1 GTSNPN and CDR2 SVGIG (reference sequence). The V end was cut by 0 bases, the J end by 6 bases, with 15 bases between. CDR3 sequence: CAWSVPGGEPNSPLHF. The CDR3 nucleotides read TGTGCCTGGAGTGTACCAGGAGGGGAGCCTAATTCACCCCTCCACTTT.

This clone showed up just a few times. The CDR3 protein is CASGKGGAGWNQPQHF. The CDR3 bases are TGTGCCAGCGGAAAGGGGGGGGCAGGTTGGAATCAGCCCCAGCATTTT. The rearrangement joins TRBV28 to TRBJ1-5, with D maybe TRBD1 (6 bases). Between the trimmed V and J ends, which lost 8 bases and 4 bases, there was a span of 21 bases. This CDR3 contains 16 residues. Germline lookup yields CDR1 MDHEN and CDR2 SYDVKM.

The chain combines TRBV18 with TRBJ2-2; D is uncertain. V was clipped by 3 bases and J by 4 bases, with 6 bases between them. CDR3 length: 13 residues. The germline V gene has CDR1 KGHSH and CDR2 LQKENI. This chain's CDR3 is CASSPSSTGELFF. In DNA form, the CDR3 reads TGTGCCAGCTCACCGAGTTCCACCGGGGAGCTGTTTTTT.

This clone was seen once. This chain uses TRBV7-3 with TRBJ1-2, with 8 bases fitting TRBD1. J was trimmed by 0 bases and V by 5 bases; bases with no gene match: 11. This CDR3 spans 17 amino acids. CDR1 SGHTA and CDR2 FQGTGA come from the germline V gene. The CDR3: CASSPRRDRGANYGYTF. As DNA, the CDR3 is TGTGCCAGCAGCCCCCGCCGAGACAGGGGAGCTAACTATGGCTACACCTTC.

The table lists this clone with a few counts. This chain uses TRBV11-3 with TRBJ2-1, with D maybe TRBD2 (7 bases). Germline V gene lookup returns CDR1 SGHNT and CDR2 YENEEA. Trimming took off 0 bases at V and 7 bases at J, with 13 bases between the two ends. This CDR3 has 15 amino acids. As DNA, the CDR3 is TGTGCCAGCAGCTTAGATCGGGGGGCAAATAATGAGCAGTTCTTC. It codes for CASSLDRGANNEQFF.

The sample holds a few counts of this clone. The chain couples TRBV27 to TRBJ1-3; D unclear. The ends were cut back, 5 bases at V and 9 bases at J, with 11 bases in the middle. Germline V gives CDR1 MNHEY, CDR2 SMNVEV (reference sequence). This CDR3 comprises 12 residues. The CDR3 DNA sequence: TGTGCCAGCAGTGGCCGCGGGCCCACCATATATTTT. Encoded protein: CASSGRGPTIYF.

This clone was observed a single time. The chain carries TRBV7-2 and TRBJ2-5, with 7 bases lining up with TRBD1. This CDR3 is built from 14 residues. With V trimmed by 6 bases and J by 5 bases, 9 bases remained unmatched. The germline V gene encodes CDR1 SGHTA and CDR2 FQGNSA. The CDR3 DNA sequence: TGTGCCAGCAGTCGACAGGGCGTAGGGGAGACCCAGTACTTC. It is translated as CASSRQGVGETQYF.

The V gene is TRBV7-6, the J gene TRBJ2-2; 7 bases map to TRBD2. Germline V CDR1 and CDR2: SGHVS, FNYEAQ. The V and J ends lost 5 bases and 3 bases, in that order; junction bases with no gene match: 9. CDR3 length: 16 residues. CDR3 DNA: TGTGCCAGCAGCACCCCCCCAGCGGGGTACACCGGGGAGCTGTTTTTT. Translated, it gives CASSTPPAGYTGELFF.